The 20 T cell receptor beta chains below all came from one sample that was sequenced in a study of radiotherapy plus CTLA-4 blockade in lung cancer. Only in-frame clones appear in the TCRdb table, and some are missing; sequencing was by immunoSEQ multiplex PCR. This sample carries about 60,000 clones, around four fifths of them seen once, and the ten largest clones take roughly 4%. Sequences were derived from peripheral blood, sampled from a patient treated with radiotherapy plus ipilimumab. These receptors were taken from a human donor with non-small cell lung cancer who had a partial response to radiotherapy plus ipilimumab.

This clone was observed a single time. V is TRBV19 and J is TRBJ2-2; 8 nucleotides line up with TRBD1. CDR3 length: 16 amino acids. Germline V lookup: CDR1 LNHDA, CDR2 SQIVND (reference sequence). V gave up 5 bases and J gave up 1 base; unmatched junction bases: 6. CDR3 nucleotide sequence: TGTGCCAGTAGTTCCCCCGGGACAGGGAACACCGGGGAGCTGTTTTTT. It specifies CASSSPGTGNTGELFF. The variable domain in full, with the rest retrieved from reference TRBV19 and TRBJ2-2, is DGGITQSPKYLFRKEGQNVTLSCEQNLNHDAMYWYRQDPGQGLRLIYYSQIVNDFQKGDIAEGYSVSREKKESFPLTVTSAQKNPTAFYLCASSSPGTGNTGELFFGEGSRLTVL.

Here the CDR3 DNA reads TGTGCCAGTCGGGACAGTCGCTATGGCTACACCTTC. This translates into CASRDSRYGYTF. The chain recombines TRBV19 with TRBJ1-2, with 7 bases identical to TRBD1. The V gene's germline CDR1 is LNHDA and CDR2 SQIVND (reference sequence). The CDR3 extends over 12 amino acids. J was trimmed by 4 bases and V by 8 bases; bases with no gene match: 4. The whole variable domain, remainder taken from reference TRBV19 and TRBJ1-2, is DGGITQSPKYLFRKEGQNVTLSCEQNLNHDAMYWYRQDPGQGLRLIYYSQIVNDFQKGDIAEGYSVSREKKESFPLTVTSAQKNPTAFYLCASRDSRYGYTFGSGTRLTVV.

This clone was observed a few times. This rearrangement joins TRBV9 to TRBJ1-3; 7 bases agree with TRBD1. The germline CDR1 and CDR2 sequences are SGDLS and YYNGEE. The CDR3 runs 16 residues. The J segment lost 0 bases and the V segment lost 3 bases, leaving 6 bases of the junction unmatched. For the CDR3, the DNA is TGTGCCAGCAGCGACAGGGGAGCTAGCTCTGGAAACACCATATATTTT. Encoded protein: CASSDRGASSGNTIYF.

Written as DNA, the CDR3 is TGTGCCATAGCTAGCGGGGGGGGATCAGATACGCAGTATTTT. Protein: CAIASGGGSDTQYF. The chain links TRBV10-3 to TRBJ2-3; 12 bases align to TRBD2. The trim removed 9 bases at V and 4 bases at J, leaving 5 bases unmatched. The CDR3 runs 14 residues. Germline-derived CDR1 and CDR2 are ENHRY and SYGVKD.

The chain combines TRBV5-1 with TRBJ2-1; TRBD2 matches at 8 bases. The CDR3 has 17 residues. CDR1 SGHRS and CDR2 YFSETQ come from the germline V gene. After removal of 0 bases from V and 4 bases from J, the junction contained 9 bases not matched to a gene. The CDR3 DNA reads TGCGCCAGCAGCTTGGCCGCCGGGACTAGAGATTACAATGAGCAGTTCTTC. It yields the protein CASSLAAGTRDYNEQFF.

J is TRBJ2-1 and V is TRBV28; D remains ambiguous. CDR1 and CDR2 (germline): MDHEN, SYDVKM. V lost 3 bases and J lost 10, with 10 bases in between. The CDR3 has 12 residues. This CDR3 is CASSLSEHEQFF. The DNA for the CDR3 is TGTGCCAGCAGTTTGTCCGAGCACGAGCAGTTCTTC.

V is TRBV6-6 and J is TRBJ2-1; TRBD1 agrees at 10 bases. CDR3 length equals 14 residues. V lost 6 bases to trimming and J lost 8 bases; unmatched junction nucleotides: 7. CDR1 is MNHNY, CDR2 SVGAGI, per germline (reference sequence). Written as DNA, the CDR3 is TGTGCCAGCAGAACGACAGGGGGCAAGGATGAGCAGTTCTTC. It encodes CASRTTGGKDEQFF.

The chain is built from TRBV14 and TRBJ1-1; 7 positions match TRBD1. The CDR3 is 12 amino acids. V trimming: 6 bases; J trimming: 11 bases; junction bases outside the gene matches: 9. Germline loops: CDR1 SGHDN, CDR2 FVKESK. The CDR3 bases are TGTGCCAGCAGTGCCGGGGCCAGGGGGGCTTTCTTT. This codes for CASSAGARGAFF.

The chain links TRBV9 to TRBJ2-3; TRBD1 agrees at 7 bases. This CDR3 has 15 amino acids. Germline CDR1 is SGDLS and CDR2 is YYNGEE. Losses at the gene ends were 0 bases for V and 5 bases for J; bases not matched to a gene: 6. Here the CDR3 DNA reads TGTGCCAGCAGCGTAGAGGGGGCGTCGGTAGATACGCAGTATTTT. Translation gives CASSVEGASVDTQYF.

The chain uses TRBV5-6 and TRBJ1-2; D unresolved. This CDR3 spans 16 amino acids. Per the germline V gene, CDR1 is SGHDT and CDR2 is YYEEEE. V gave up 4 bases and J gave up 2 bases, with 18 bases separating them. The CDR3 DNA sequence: TGTGCCAGCAGCCCACCGTGGAGGGCAGAAAACTATGGCTACACCTTC. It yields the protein CASSPPWRAENYGYTF.

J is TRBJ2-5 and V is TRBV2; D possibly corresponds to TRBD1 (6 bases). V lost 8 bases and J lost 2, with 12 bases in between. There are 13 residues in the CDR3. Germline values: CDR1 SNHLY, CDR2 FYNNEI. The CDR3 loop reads CASVPDSQETQYF. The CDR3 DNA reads TGTGCCAGCGTGCCGGACAGTCAAGAGACCCAGTACTTC. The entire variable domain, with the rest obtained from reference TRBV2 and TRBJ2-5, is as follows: EPEVTQTPSHQVTQMGQEVILRCVPISNHLYFYWYRQILGQKVEFLVSFYNNEISEKSEIFDDQFSVERPDGSNFTLKIRSTKLEDSAMYFCASVPDSQETQYFGPGTRLLVL.

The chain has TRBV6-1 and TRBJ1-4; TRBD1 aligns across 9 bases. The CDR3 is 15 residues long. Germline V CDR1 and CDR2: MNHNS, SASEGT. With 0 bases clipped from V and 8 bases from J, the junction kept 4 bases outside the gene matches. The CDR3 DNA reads TGTGCCAGCAGTGAAGCTGGGACAGGGTACGAAAAACTGTTTTTT. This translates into CASSEAGTGYEKLFF.

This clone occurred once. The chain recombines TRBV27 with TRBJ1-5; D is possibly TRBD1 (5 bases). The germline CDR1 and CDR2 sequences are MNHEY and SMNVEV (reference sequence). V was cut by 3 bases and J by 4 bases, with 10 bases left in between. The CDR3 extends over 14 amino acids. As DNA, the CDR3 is TGTGCCAGCAGTTTGCAGGGTCGGAATCAGCCCCAGCATTTT. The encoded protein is CASSLQGRNQPQHF.

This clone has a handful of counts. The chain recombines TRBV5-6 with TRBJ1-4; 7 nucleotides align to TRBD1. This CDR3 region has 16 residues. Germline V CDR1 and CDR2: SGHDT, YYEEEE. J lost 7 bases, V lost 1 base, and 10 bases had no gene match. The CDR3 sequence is CASSLSPTGVTEKLFF. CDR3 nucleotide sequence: TGTGCCAGCAGCTTGAGTCCAACAGGGGTGACTGAAAAACTGTTTTTT.

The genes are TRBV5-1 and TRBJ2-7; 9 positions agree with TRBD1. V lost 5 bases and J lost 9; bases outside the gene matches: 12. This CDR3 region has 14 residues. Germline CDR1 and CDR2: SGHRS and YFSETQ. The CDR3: CASRSGQGPVGQYF. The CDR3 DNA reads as TGCGCCAGCAGGAGTGGACAGGGGCCAGTAGGGCAGTACTTC.

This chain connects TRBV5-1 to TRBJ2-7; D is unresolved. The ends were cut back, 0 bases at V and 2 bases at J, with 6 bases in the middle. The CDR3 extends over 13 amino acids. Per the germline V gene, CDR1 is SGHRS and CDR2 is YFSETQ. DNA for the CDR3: TGCGCCAGCAGCTTGGACAGCCCCTACGAGCAGTACTTC. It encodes CASSLDSPYEQYF.

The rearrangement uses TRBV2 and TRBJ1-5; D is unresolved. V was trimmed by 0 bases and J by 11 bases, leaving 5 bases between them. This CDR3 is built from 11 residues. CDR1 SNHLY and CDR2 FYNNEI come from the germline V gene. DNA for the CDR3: TGTGCCAGCAGTGAAGCGTCAGCCCAGCATTTT. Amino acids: CASSEASAQHF.

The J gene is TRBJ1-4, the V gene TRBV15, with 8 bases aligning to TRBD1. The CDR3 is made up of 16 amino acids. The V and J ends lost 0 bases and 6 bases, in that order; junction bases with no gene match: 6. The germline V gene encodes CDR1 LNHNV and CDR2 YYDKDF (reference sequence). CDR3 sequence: CATSRDAQGADEKLFF. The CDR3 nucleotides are TGTGCCACCAGCAGAGATGCCCAGGGGGCGGATGAAAAACTGTTTTTT.

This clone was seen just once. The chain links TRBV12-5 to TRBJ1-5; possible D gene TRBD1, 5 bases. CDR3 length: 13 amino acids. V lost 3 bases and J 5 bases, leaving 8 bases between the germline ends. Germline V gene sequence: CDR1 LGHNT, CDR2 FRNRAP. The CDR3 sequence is CASGFGGDQPQHF. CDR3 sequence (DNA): TGTGCTAGTGGTTTTGGGGGGGATCAGCCCCAGCATTTT. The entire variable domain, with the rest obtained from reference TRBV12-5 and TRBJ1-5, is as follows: DARVTQTPRHKVTEMGQEVTMRCQPILGHNTVFWYRQTMMQGLELLAYFRNRAPLDDSGMPKDRFSAEMPDATLATLKIQPSEPRDSAVYFCASGFGGDQPQHFGDGTRLSIL.

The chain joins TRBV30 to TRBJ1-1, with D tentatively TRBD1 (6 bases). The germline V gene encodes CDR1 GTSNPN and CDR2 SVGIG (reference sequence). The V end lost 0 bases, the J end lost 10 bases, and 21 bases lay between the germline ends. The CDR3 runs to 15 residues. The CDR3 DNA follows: TGTGCCTGGAGTGTAGAAGCAGGGGCCTTCGCGGGAGCTTTCTTT. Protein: CAWSVEAGAFAGAFF. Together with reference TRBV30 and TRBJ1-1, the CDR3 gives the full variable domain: SQTIHQWPATLVQPVGSPLSLECTVEGTSNPNLYWYRQAAGRGLQLLFYSVGIGQISSEVPQNLSASRPQDRQFILSSKKLLLSDSGFYLCAWSVEAGAFAGAFFGQGTRLTVV.